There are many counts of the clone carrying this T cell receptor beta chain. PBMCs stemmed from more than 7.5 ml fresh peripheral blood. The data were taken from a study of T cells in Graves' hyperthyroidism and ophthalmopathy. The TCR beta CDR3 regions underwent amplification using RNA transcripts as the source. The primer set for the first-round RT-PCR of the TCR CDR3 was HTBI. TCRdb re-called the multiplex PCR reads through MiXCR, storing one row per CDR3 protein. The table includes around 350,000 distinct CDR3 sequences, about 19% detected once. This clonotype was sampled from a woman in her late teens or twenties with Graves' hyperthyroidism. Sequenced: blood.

CDR3 DNA: TGTGCCAGCAGTATCTCCGGGACAGGGGTCACTGAAGCTTTCTTT. Protein sequence: CASSISGTGVTEAFF. V is TRBV7-3 and J is TRBJ1-1, with 10 bases aligning to TRBD1. The CDR3 is made up of 15 amino acids. CDR1 SGHTA and CDR2 FQGTGA come from the germline V gene. J lost 4 bases, V lost 6 bases, and 8 bases had no gene match.